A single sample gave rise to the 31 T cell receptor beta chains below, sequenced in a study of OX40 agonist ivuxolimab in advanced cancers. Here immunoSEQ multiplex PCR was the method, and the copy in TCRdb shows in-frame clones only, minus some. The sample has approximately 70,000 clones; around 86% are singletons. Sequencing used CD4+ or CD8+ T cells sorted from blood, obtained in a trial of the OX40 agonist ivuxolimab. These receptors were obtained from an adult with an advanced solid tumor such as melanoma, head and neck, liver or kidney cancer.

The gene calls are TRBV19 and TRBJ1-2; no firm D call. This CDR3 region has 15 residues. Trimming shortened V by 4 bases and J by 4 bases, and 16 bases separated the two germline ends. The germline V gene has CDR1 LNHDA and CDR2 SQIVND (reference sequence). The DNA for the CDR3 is TGTGCCAGTAGTAGACCCTCCGGGAGGTCCTATGGCTACACCTTC. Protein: CASSRPSGRSYGYTF.

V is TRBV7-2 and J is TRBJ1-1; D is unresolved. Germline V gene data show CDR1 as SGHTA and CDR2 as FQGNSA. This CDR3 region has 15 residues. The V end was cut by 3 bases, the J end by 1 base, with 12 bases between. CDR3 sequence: CASSFFALQNTEAFF. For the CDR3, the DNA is TGTGCCAGCAGCTTCTTTGCACTGCAGAACACTGAAGCTTTCTTT.

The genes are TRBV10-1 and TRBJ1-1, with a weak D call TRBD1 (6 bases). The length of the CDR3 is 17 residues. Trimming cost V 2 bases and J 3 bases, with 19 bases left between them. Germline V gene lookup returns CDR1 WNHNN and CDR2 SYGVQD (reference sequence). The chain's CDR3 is CASSEGGGFPPHTEAFF. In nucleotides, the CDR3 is TGCGCCAGCAGTGAGGGGGGGGGCTTCCCCCCTCACACTGAAGCTTTCTTT.

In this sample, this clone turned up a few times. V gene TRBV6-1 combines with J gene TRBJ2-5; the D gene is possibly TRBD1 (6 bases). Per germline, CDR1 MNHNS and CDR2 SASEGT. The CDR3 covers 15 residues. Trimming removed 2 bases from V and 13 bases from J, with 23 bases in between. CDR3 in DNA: TGTGCCAGCAGTGAAAGGGGGTTCCCCGAACAGACCGGGTACTTC. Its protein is CASSERGFPEQTGYF.

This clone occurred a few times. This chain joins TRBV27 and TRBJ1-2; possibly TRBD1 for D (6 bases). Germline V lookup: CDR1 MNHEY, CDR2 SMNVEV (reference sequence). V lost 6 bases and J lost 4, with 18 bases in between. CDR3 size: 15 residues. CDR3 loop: CASSLQQGGLYGYTF. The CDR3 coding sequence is TGTGCCAGCAGCTTACAACAGGGCGGACTCTATGGCTACACCTTC.

The CDR3 here is CASTGRYPSTEAFF. The CDR3, as DNA: TGTGCCAGCACGGGCCGATACCCCTCCACTGAAGCTTTCTTT. The chain carries TRBV6-1 and TRBJ1-1; D unresolved. Germline V gene sequence: CDR1 MNHNS, CDR2 SASEGT. This CDR3 has 14 amino acids. V was cut by 7 bases and J by 4 bases, with 16 bases left in between.

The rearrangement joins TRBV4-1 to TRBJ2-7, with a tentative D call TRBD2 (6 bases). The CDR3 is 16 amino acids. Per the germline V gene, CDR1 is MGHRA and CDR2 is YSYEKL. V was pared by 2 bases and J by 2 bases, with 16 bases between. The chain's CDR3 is CASSQYGGKGPYEQYF. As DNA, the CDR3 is TGCGCCAGCAGCCAATATGGAGGGAAAGGCCCCTACGAGCAGTACTTC.

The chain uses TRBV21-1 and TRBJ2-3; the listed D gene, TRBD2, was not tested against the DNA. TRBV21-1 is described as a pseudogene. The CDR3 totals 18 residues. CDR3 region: CASSKAKMTSGGEGTQYF. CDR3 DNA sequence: TGTGCCAGCAGCAAAGCAAAAATGACTAGCGGGGGGGAGGGTACGCAGTATTTT.

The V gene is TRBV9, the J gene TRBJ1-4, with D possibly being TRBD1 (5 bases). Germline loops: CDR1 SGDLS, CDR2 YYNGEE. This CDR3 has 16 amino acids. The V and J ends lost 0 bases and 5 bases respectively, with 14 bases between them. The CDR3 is CASSVALGDGNEKLFF. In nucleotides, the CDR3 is TGTGCCAGCAGCGTAGCTCTAGGGGACGGGAATGAAAAACTGTTTTTT.

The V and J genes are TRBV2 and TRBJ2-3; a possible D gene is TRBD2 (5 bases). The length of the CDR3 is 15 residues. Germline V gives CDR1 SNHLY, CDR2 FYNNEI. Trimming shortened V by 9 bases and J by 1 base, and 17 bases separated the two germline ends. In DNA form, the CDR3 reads TGTGCCAGTCGAGGGTGGGCTTTGGGCACAGATACGCAGTATTTT. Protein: CASRGWALGTDTQYF.

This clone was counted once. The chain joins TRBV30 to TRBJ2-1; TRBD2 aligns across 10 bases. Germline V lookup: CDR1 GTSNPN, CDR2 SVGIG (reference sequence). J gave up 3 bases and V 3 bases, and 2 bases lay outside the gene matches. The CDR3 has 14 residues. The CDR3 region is CAWRGLAVYNEQFF. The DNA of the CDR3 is TGTGCCTGGAGAGGACTAGCGGTCTACAATGAGCAGTTCTTC.

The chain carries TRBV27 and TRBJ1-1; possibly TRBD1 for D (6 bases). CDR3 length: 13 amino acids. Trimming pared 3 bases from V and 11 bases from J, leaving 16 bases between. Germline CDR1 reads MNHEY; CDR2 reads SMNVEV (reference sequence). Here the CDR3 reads CASSFSGANAAFF. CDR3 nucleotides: TGTGCCAGCAGTTTTTCAGGGGCCAACGCCGCTTTCTTT.

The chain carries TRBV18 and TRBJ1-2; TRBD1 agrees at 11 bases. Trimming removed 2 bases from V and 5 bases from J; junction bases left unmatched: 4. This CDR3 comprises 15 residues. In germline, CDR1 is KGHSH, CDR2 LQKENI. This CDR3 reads CASSPADRGLYGYTF. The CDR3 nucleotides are TGTGCCAGCTCACCAGCGGACAGGGGGCTATATGGCTACACCTTC.

DNA of the CDR3: TGTGCCAGCAGCCAAGTCTCTTCCCGGGCTTACAATGAGCAGTTCTTC. It translates to CASSQVSSRAYNEQFF. The rearrangement uses TRBV4-2 and TRBJ2-1, with D hard to call. Trimming left V 1 base short and J 4 bases short, with 14 bases between. Germline loops: CDR1 LGHNA, CDR2 YNFKEQ. The CDR3 extends over 16 amino acids.

In nucleotides, the CDR3 is TGTGCCAGCAGCCCTTCTAGCGGGACTGGCGATGAGCAGTTCTTC. Amino acid sequence: CASSPSSGTGDEQFF. The chain recombines TRBV5-4 with TRBJ2-1; 9 nucleotides line up with TRBD2. The CDR3 has 15 residues. V was clipped by 4 bases and J by 8 bases; unmatched bases: 10. The germline CDR1 and CDR2 sequences are SGHNT and YYREEE (reference sequence).

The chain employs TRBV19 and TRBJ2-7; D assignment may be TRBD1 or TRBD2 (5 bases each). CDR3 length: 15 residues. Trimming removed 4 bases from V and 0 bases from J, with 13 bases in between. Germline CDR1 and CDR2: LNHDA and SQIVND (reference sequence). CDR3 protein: CASSRGDPHSYEQYF. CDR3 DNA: TGTGCCAGTAGTAGAGGGGATCCCCACTCCTACGAGCAGTACTTC.

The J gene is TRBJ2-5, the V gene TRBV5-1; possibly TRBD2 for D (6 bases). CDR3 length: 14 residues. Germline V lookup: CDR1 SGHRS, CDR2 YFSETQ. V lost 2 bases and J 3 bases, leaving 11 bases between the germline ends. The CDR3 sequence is CASSFGTSEETQYF. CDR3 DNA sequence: TGCGCCAGCAGCTTTGGGACTTCCGAAGAGACCCAGTACTTC. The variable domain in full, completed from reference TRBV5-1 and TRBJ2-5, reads KAGVTQTPRYLIKTRGQQVTLSCSPISGHRSVSWYQQTPGQGLQFLFEYFSETQRNKGNFPGRFSGRQFSNSRSEMNVSTLELGDSALYLCASSFGTSEETQYFGPGTRLLVL.

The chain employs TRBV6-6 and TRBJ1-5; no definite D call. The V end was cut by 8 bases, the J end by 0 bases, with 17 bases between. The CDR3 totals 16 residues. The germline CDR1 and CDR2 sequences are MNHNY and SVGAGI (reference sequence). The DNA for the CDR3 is TGTGCCAGCCAAGGGCTAGGCGGAAATAGCAATCAGCCCCAGCATTTT. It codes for CASQGLGGNSNQPQHF.

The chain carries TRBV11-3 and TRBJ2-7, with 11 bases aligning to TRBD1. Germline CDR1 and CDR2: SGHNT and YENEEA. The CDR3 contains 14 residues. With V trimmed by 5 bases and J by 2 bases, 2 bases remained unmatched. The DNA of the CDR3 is TGTGCCAGCAGCGGGACAGGGGGACCCTACGAGCAGTACTTC. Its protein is CASSGTGGPYEQYF.

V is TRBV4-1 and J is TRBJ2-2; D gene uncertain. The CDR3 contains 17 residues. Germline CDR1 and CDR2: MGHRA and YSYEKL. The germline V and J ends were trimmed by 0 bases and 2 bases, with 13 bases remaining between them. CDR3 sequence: CASSQDQWLINTGELFF. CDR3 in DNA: TGCGCCAGCAGCCAAGATCAATGGCTGATAAACACCGGGGAGCTGTTTTTT.

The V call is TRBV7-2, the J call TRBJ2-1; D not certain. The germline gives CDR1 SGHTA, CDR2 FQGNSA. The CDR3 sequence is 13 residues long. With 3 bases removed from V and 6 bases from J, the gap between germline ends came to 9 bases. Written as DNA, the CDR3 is TGTGCCAGCAGCTTCTGGTCGGGCAATGAGCAGTTCTTC. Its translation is CASSFWSGNEQFF.

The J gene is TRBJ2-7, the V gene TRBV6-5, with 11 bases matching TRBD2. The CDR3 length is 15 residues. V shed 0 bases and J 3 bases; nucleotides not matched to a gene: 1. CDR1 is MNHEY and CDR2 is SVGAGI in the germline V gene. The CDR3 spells CASSYSGLAGYEQYF. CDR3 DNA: TGTGCCAGCAGTTACTCCGGACTAGCGGGCTACGAGCAGTACTTC.

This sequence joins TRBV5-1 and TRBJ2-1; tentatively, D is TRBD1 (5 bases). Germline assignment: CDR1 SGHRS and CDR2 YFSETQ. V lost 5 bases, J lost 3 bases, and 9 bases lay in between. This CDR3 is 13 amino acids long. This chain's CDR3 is CASRFDSYNEQFF. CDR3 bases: TGCGCCAGCAGGTTCGACAGCTACAATGAGCAGTTCTTC. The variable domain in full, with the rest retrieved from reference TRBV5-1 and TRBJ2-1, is KAGVTQTPRYLIKTRGQQVTLSCSPISGHRSVSWYQQTPGQGLQFLFEYFSETQRNKGNFPGRFSGRQFSNSRSEMNVSTLELGDSALYLCASRFDSYNEQFFGPGTRLTVL.

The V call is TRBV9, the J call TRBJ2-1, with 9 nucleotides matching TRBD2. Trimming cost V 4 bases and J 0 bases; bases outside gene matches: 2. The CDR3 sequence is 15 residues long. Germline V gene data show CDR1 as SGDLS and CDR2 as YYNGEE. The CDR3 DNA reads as TGTGCCAGCAGCCTAGCGGGAAACTCCTACAATGAGCAGTTCTTC. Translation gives CASSLAGNSYNEQFF. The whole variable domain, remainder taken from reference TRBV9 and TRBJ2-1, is DSGVTQTPKHLITATGQRVTLRCSPRSGDLSVYWYQQSLDQGLQFLIQYYNGEERAKGNILERFSAQQFPDLHSELNLSSLELGDSALYFCASSLAGNSYNEQFFGPGTRLTVL.

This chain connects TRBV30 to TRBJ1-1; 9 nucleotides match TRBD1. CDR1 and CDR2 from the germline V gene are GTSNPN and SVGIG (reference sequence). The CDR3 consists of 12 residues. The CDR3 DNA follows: TGTGCAGGGGACAGGGTGAACACTGAAGCTTTCTTT. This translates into CAGDRVNTEAFF.

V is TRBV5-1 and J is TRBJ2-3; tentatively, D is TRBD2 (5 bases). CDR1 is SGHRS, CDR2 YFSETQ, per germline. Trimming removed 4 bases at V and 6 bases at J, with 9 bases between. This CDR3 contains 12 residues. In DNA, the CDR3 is TGCGCCAGCAGCCAGCCGGGGGATACGCAGTATTTT. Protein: CASSQPGDTQYF.

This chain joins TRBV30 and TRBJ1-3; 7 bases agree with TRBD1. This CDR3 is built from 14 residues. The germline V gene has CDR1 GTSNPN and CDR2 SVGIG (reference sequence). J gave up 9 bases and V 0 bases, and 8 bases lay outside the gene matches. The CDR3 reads CAWSVTGDGGTIYF. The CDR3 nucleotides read TGTGCCTGGAGTGTAACAGGGGATGGAGGCACCATATATTTT.

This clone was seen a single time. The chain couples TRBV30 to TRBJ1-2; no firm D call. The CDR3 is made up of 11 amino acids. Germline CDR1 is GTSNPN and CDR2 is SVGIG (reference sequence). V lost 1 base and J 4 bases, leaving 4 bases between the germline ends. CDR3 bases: TGTGCCTGGAGTGCGCCCTATGGCTACACCTTC. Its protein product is CAWSAPYGYTF.

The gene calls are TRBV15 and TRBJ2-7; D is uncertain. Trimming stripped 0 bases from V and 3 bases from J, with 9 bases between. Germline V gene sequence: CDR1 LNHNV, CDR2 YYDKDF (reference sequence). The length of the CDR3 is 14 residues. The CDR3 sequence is CATSRDEGNYEQYF. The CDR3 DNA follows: TGTGCCACCAGCAGAGATGAAGGGAACTACGAGCAGTACTTC.

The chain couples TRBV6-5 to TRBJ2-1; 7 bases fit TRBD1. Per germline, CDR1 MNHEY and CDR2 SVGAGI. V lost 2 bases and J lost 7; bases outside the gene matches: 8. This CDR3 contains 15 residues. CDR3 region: CASSYSERGPNEQFF. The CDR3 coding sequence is TGTGCCAGCAGTTACAGCGAGAGGGGGCCAAATGAGCAGTTCTTC.

CDR3 in DNA: TGTGCCAGTAGTTTTAGACAGGGGCACACTGAAGCTTTCTTT. Its protein is CASSFRQGHTEAFF. The rearrangement links TRBV19 to TRBJ1-1, with 8 bases fitting TRBD1. Per the germline V gene, CDR1 is LNHDA and CDR2 is SQIVND (reference sequence). The CDR3 length is 14 residues. J gave up 3 bases and V 5 bases, and 5 bases lay outside the gene matches.